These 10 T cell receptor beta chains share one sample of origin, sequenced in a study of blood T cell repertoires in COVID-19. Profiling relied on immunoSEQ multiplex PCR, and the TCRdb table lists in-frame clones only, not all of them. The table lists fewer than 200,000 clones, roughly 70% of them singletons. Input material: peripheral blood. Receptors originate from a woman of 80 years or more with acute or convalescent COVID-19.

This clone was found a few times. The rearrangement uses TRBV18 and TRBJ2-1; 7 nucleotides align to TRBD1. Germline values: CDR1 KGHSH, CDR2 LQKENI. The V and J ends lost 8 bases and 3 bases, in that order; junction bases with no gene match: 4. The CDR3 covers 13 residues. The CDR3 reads CASTGQDYNEQFF. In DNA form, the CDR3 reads TGTGCCAGCACCGGACAGGACTACAATGAGCAGTTCTTC.

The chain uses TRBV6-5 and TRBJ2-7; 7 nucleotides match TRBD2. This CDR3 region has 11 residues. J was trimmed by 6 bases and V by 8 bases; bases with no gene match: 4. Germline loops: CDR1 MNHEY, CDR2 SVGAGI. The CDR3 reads CASGGGGEQYF. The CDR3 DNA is TGTGCCAGCGGCGGGGGAGGCGAGCAGTACTTC.

As DNA, the CDR3 is TGTGCCAGCAGTGGTCTAGCGGGAGAGGAGCAGTTCTTC. The encoded protein is CASSGLAGEEQFF. The rearrangement joins TRBV2 to TRBJ2-1, with 10 bases that match TRBD2. This CDR3 contains 13 residues. The J segment lost 10 bases and the V segment lost 4 bases, leaving 4 bases of the junction unmatched. Germline V gene lookup returns CDR1 SNHLY and CDR2 FYNNEI.

CDR3 region: CAINRDFAYNEQFF. CDR3 nucleotide sequence: TGTGCCATCAACCGGGACTTTGCCTACAATGAGCAGTTCTTC. The chain carries TRBV27 and TRBJ2-1, with a possible D match to TRBD2 (6 bases). The CDR3 consists of 14 residues. Looked up from germline, CDR1 is MNHEY and CDR2 is SMNVEV (reference sequence). V was cut by 10 bases and J by 2 bases, with 15 bases left in between.

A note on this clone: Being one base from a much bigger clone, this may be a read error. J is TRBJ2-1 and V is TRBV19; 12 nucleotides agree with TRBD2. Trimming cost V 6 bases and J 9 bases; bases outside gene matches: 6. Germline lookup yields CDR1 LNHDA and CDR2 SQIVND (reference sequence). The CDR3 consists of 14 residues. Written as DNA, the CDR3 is TGTGCCAGTAGGAGACTAGCGGGAGAGAGTGAGCAGTTCTTC. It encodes CASRRLAGESEQFF.

This chain's CDR3 is CASSEAELWTGLNQPQHF. Here the CDR3 DNA reads TGTGCCAGCAGTGAAGCCGAGTTGTGGACAGGGCTTAATCAGCCCCAGCATTTT. V is TRBV6-1 and J is TRBJ1-5; TRBD1 agrees at 8 bases. Trimming took 0 bases from V and 4 from J; bases not matched to a gene: 11. The CDR3 spans 18 residues. CDR1 is MNHNS and CDR2 is SASEGT in the germline V gene.

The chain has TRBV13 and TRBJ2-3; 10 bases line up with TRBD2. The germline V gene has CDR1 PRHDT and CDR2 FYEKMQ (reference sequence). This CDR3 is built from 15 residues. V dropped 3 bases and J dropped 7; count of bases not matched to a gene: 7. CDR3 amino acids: CASSFRAGGVYTQYF. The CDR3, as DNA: TGTGCCAGCAGCTTCAGAGCGGGAGGGGTCTATACGCAGTATTTT.

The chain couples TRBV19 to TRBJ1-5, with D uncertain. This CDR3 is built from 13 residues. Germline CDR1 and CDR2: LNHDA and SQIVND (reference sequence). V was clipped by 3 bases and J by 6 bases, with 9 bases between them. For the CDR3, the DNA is TGTGCCAGTAGTATTGTAGCGTTTCAGCCCCAGCATTTT. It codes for CASSIVAFQPQHF.

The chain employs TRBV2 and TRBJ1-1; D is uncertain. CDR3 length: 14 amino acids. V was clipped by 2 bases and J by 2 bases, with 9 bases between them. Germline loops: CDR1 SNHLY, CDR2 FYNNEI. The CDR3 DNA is TGTGCCAGCAGTGAATCCGTCAGAAACACTGAAGCTTTCTTT. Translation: CASSESVRNTEAFF.

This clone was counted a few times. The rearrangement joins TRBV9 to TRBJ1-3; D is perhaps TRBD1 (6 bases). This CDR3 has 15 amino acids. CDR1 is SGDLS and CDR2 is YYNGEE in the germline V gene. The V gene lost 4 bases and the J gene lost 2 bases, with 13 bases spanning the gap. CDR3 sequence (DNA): TGTGCCAGCAGCTCTCACAGGGACCCTGGAAACACCATATATTTT. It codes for CASSSHRDPGNTIYF.